The clone carrying this TCR beta chain was recorded a few times. Its matching antigen is unknown. In TCRdb, the RT-PCR reads were re-called with MiXCR into one record per CDR3 protein. The table records about 520,000 distinct CDR3 sequences, 25% of them present only once. This sample is part of a study of response to subunit inactivated influenza vaccine. Study outcomes and limitations: The study's authors posited that every seasonal influenza vaccination enlists few new T cells.

CDR3 length equals 15 residues. Germline lookup yields CDR1 MNHEY and CDR2 SVGAGI. V was pared by 2 bases and J by 3 bases, with 13 bases between. Sample: CD4+ T cells sorted from PBMCs, taken less than 6 days after vaccination. This sequence was found in a man aged 50-60 years who received an inactivated influenza vaccine. The rearrangement uses TRBV6-5 and TRBJ1-2, with D possibly being TRBD1 (6 bases). CDR3 residues: CASSYNGGQDYGYTF. CDR3 coding DNA: TGTGCCAGCAGTTACAATGGGGGGCAGGACTATGGCTACACCTTC.